These 14 T cell receptor beta chains were all obtained from the same sample, sequenced in a study of blood T cell repertoires in COVID-19 (dated by TCRdb to about 2020). Libraries were made using the immunoSEQ multiplex PCR assay. This immuneACCESS table, as held by TCRdb, lists in-frame sequences with V and J called but not all clones. Of the missing ones, under half trace to an unresolved V gene in checked studies; the others have no known cause. Counted in this sample were more than 300,000 clones; about 87% of them appeared once. About 10% of the sample belongs to the ten largest clones. Sequenced sample: peripheral blood. Receptor source: a woman aged 25-40 years with COVID-19, enrolled during active disease.

The V gene is TRBV29-1, the J gene TRBJ2-1; TRBD2 is a possible D gene (9 bases). V gave up 7 bases and J gave up 5 bases, with 30 bases separating them. Germline V gene sequence: CDR1 SQVTM, CDR2 ANQGSEA. The CDR3 is made up of 18 amino acids. CDR3 in amino acids: CSAEGRGRRRLADNEQFF. DNA of the CDR3: TGCAGCGCGGAGGGCAGGGGGCGCCGGAGACTAGCGGACAATGAGCAGTTCTTC.

V and J are TRBV7-2 and TRBJ2-3; TRBD2 aligns across 11 bases. Germline trimming cut 3 bases from V and 2 bases from J; bases unmatched to any gene: 10. This CDR3 contains 18 residues. Germline V gene lookup returns CDR1 SGHTA and CDR2 FQGNSA. CDR3 protein: CASSFTPTSGRNTDTQYF. Written as DNA, the CDR3 is TGTGCCAGCAGCTTTACCCCAACTAGCGGGAGAAACACAGATACGCAGTATTTT.

V usage is TRBV6-5 and J usage is TRBJ1-5; perhaps TRBD1 as D (5 bases). V gave up 6 bases and J gave up 6 bases, with 15 bases separating them. Per germline, CDR1 MNHEY and CDR2 SVGAGI. The CDR3 covers 14 residues. The CDR3 reads CASSRRDSGQPQHF. The CDR3 region has the DNA TGTGCCAGCAGCCGCAGGGATTCGGGTCAGCCCCAGCATTTT.

Concerning this clone: The identical CDR3 is also encoded by other nucleotide sequences in the sample. The chain couples TRBV6-5 to TRBJ2-7; 10 nucleotides agree with TRBD1. Germline CDR1 MNHEY, CDR2 SVGAGI. The V gene end was trimmed by 6 bases and the J gene end by 0 bases; junction bases not matched to a gene: 2. The CDR3 extends over 14 amino acids. The CDR3 protein is CASRRTGGSYEQYF. CDR3 DNA: TGTGCCAGCAGGAGGACAGGGGGCTCCTACGAGCAGTACTTC.

This chain links TRBV30 with TRBJ1-1; no reliable D call. Germline V gene data show CDR1 as GTSNPN and CDR2 as SVGIG (reference sequence). The CDR3 has 13 amino acids. V was clipped by 0 bases and J by 5 bases, with 10 bases between them. CDR3 loop: CAWSVRGRTEAFF. The CDR3 DNA is TGTGCCTGGAGTGTACGGGGTCGGACTGAAGCTTTCTTT.

The chain uses TRBV29-1 and TRBJ2-2, with 9 bases identical to TRBD1. V trimming: 5 bases; J trimming: 5 bases; junction bases outside the gene matches: 6. The CDR3 contains 14 residues. Germline lookup yields CDR1 SQVTM and CDR2 ANQGSEA. Here the CDR3 DNA reads TGCAGCGTTATCGGGACAGGGATAACCGGGGAGCTGTTTTTT. Translated: CSVIGTGITGELFF.

V is TRBV18 and J is TRBJ1-1, with D possibly matching TRBD1 (5 bases). This CDR3 spans 15 amino acids. The V gene lost 0 bases and the J gene lost 2 bases, with 10 bases spanning the gap. In germline, CDR1 is KGHSH, CDR2 LQKENI. CDR3 DNA sequence: TGTGCCAGCTCACCACCCCTAGGGGCTAACACTGAAGCTTTCTTT. It translates to CASSPPLGANTEAFF.

This clone has more than one count but fewer than ten. V usage is TRBV6-5 and J usage is TRBJ1-5, with D maybe TRBD1 (5 bases). This CDR3 spans 15 amino acids. V lost 6 bases to trimming and J lost 7 bases, with 19 bases between them. CDR1 is MNHEY and CDR2 is SVGAGI in the germline V gene. In DNA, the CDR3 is TGTGCCAGCAGCAAACTGGAAGGGGCGAGGCAGCCCCAGCATTTT. As protein: CASSKLEGARQPQHF.

This clone is a singleton in its sample. This chain uses TRBV2 with TRBJ2-7; 7 bases are shared with TRBD1. J lost 3 bases, V lost 6 bases, and 2 bases had no gene match. Looked up from germline, CDR1 is SNHLY and CDR2 is FYNNEI. The CDR3 spans 12 residues. The CDR3 nucleotides are TGTGCCAGCAGGGGACAGTTCTACGAGCAGTACTTC. Amino acids: CASRGQFYEQYF.

The rearrangement links TRBV30 to TRBJ2-1, with 14 nucleotides matching TRBD2. The CDR3 loop spans 13 amino acids. The junction had 3 bases not matched to a gene; V was cut back by 8 bases and J by 6 bases. The germline V gene has CDR1 GTSNPN and CDR2 SVGIG (reference sequence). In DNA, the CDR3 is TGTGCCGGGACTAGCGGGAGTGGCAATGAGCAGTTCTTC. Protein sequence: CAGTSGSGNEQFF.

V gene TRBV7-9 combines with J gene TRBJ2-1; perhaps TRBD1 as D (6 bases). The CDR3 totals 18 residues. Germline-derived CDR1 and CDR2 are SEHNR and FQNEAQ (reference sequence). V was cut by 3 bases and J by 0 bases, with 18 bases left in between. CDR3 bases: TGTGCCAGCAGCTTCAGGGGTAATCCGGTGAGCTCCTACAATGAGCAGTTCTTC. Protein product: CASSFRGNPVSSYNEQFF.

This chain links TRBV5-4 with TRBJ2-3, with 8 bases fitting TRBD2. The ends lost 1 base at V and 4 bases at J; junction bases unmatched: 5. This CDR3 region has 15 residues. Germline V lookup: CDR1 SGHNT, CDR2 YYREEE (reference sequence). DNA of the CDR3: TGTGCCAGCAGCTTGAGCGGGAGCCTCGCAGATACGCAGTATTTT. Protein: CASSLSGSLADTQYF.

This clone was counted between two and nine times. V is TRBV7-8 and J is TRBJ2-3; 9 nucleotides line up with TRBD1. V lost 5 bases, J lost 6 bases, and 6 bases stayed unmatched. CDR3 size: 14 residues. Germline loops: CDR1 SGHVS, CDR2 FQNEAQ. CDR3 sequence (DNA): TGTGCCAGCAGCCTGGGACAGGGATTGGATACGCAGTATTTT. Protein sequence: CASSLGQGLDTQYF.

This chain joins TRBV30 and TRBJ1-6; D is uncertain. The germline CDR1 and CDR2 sequences are GTSNPN and SVGIG (reference sequence). This CDR3 is built from 13 residues. V dropped 3 bases and J dropped 3 bases, with 6 bases sitting between them. As DNA, the CDR3 is TGTGCCTGGAGGGAGTTCTATAATTCACCCCTCCACTTT. Translation: CAWREFYNSPLHF.